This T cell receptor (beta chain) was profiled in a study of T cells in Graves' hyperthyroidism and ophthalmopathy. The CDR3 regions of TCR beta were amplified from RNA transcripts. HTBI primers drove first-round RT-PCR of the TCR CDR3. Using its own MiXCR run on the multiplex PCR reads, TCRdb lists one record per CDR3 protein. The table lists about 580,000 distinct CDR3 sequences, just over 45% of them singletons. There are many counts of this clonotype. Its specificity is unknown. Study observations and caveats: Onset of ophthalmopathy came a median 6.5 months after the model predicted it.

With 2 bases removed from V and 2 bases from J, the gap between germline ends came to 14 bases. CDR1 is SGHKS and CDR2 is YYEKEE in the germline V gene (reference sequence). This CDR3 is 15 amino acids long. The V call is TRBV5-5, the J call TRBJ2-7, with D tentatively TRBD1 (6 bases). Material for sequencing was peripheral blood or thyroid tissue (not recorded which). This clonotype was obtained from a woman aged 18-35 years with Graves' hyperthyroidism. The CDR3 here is CASSFELRGTYEQYF. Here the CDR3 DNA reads TGTGCCAGCAGCTTCGAACTTAGGGGGACCTACGAGCAGTACTTC.